The 22 T cell receptor beta chains listed next were all sequenced from one sample in a study of long-term antiretroviral therapy in people with HIV. With survey level as its setting, the immunoSEQ assay was v3.0. TCRdb's copy holds only in-frame clones and misses some; the assay was immunoSEQ multiplex PCR. The table lists about 18,000 clones, around four fifths of them singletons. Material: unsorted PBMCs, obtained at the start of antiretroviral therapy, before treatment. The receptors here all came from a woman aged 40 to 49 with HIV.

This clone was detected a few times. V is TRBV4-2 and J is TRBJ2-2; 12 bases are a match to TRBD2. The CDR3 contains 18 residues. V was clipped by 4 bases and J by 6 bases; unmatched bases: 12. CDR1 is LGHNA and CDR2 is YNFKEQ in the germline V gene. The CDR3 is CASSRSGTSGSLAGELFF. Here the CDR3 DNA reads TGTGCCAGCAGCCGATCCGGGACTAGCGGGTCCTTGGCCGGGGAGCTGTTTTTT.

The chain recombines TRBV25-1 with TRBJ1-6, with no clear D. V lost 4 bases to trimming and J lost 6 bases, with 7 bases between them. The CDR3 length is 13 residues. Germline CDR1 reads MGHDK; CDR2 reads SYGVNS. The DNA for the CDR3 is TGTGCCAGCAGTGTCGGAGGTAATTCACCCCTCCACTTT. Translation: CASSVGGNSPLHF. The full variable domain, with the rest looked up from reference TRBV25-1 and TRBJ1-6, is EADIYQTPRYLVIGTGKKITLECSQTMGHDKMYWYQQDPGMELHLIHYSYGVNSTEKGDLSSESTVSRIRTEHFPLTLESARPSHTSQYLCASSVGGNSPLHFGNGTRLTVT.

By sample share, this clone is medium-sized. The chain recombines TRBV9 with TRBJ1-2; TRBD1 might be the D (6 bases). This CDR3 is built from 18 residues. V was trimmed by 4 bases and J by 4 bases, leaving 26 bases between them. Per the germline V gene, CDR1 is SGDLS and CDR2 is YYNGEE. This CDR3 is CASSPGVSTTPGFYGYTF. As DNA, the CDR3 is TGTGCCAGCAGCCCAGGGGTGTCTACTACTCCTGGCTTCTATGGCTACACCTTC.

The CDR3 protein is CSVLTGDSNEQFF. DNA of the CDR3: TGCAGCGTTCTGACAGGGGACTCCAATGAGCAGTTCTTC. V and J are TRBV29-1 and TRBJ2-1; 8 nucleotides align to TRBD1. Germline V CDR1 and CDR2: SQVTM, ANQGSEA. This CDR3 comprises 13 residues. J gave up 6 bases and V 5 bases, and 6 bases lay outside the gene matches.

The chain employs TRBV7-7 and TRBJ2-3; D is perhaps TRBD1 (7 bases). CDR3 size: 17 residues. CDR1 is SSHAT, CDR2 FNYEAQ, per germline (reference sequence). V was shortened by 1 base and J by 4 bases, with 18 bases between the two germline ends. In DNA form, the CDR3 reads TGTGCCAGCAGCTTAGTCGGGCCAGGGGGAGGCTCAGATACGCAGTATTTT. It yields the protein CASSLVGPGGGSDTQYF.

The J gene is TRBJ2-2, the V gene TRBV11-2; no firm D call. V was trimmed by 2 bases and J by 8 bases, leaving 6 bases between them. The germline CDR1 and CDR2 sequences are SGHAT and FQNNGV. The CDR3 runs 12 residues. This CDR3 is CASSLSKGELFF. DNA of the CDR3: TGTGCCAGCAGCTTAAGTAAAGGGGAGCTGTTTTTT.

The rearrangement links TRBV4-2 to TRBJ2-7; no clear D gene. In germline, CDR1 is LGHNA, CDR2 YNFKEQ. V was shortened by 0 bases and J by 6 bases, with 15 bases between the two germline ends. The CDR3 length is 15 residues. The CDR3 nucleotides read TGTGCCAGCAGCCAAGATTATATCAGTGGGGTCGAGCAGTACTTC. It is translated as CASSQDYISGVEQYF.

The V and J genes are TRBV5-5 and TRBJ2-2; D is undetermined. The CDR3 has 15 residues. V gave up 1 base and J gave up 3 bases, with 10 bases separating them. The germline V gene has CDR1 SGHKS and CDR2 YYEKEE (reference sequence). CDR3 nucleotides: TGTGCCAGCAGCTTGAACAAGCGTTACACCGGGGAGCTGTTTTTT. This sequence encodes CASSLNKRYTGELFF. The full variable domain, in which reference TRBV5-5 and TRBJ2-2 provide the parts outside the CDR3, is DAGVTQSPTHLIKTRGQQVTLRCSPISGHKSVSWYQQVLGQGPQFIFQYYEKEERGRGNFPDRFSARQFPNYSSELNVNALLLGDSALYLCASSLNKRYTGELFFGEGSRLTVL.

Only one count was recorded for this clone. This CDR3 reads CASSLEGGRETQYF. Written as DNA, the CDR3 is TGTGCCAGCAGCTTAGAAGGTGGGAGAGAGACCCAGTACTTC. J is TRBJ2-5 and V is TRBV7-9; perhaps TRBD2 as D (5 bases). From germline, CDR1 is SEHNR and CDR2 FQNEAQ (reference sequence). The V end lost 1 base, the J end lost 4 bases, and 10 bases lay between the germline ends. The CDR3 runs 14 residues.

V gene TRBV7-8 combines with J gene TRBJ1-3, with D uncertain. The V gene lost 1 base and the J gene lost 4 bases, with 11 bases spanning the gap. Germline loops: CDR1 SGHVS, CDR2 FQNEAQ. The CDR3 contains 15 residues. CDR3 in DNA: TGTGCCAGCAGCTTAGTTGCGGTTTCAGGAAACACCATATATTTT. Protein product: CASSLVAVSGNTIYF.

This chain uses TRBV30 with TRBJ1-2; 8 bases are a match to TRBD1. The CDR3 extends over 12 amino acids. The germline gives CDR1 GTSNPN, CDR2 SVGIG (reference sequence). The V and J ends lost 7 bases and 3 bases, in that order; junction bases with no gene match: 4. CDR3 sequence reads: CALTGGDYGYTF. The CDR3 bases are TGTGCCTTAACAGGGGGGGACTATGGCTACACCTTC.

V is TRBV5-1 and J is TRBJ2-7; D is unresolved. Germline V gives CDR1 SGHRS, CDR2 YFSETQ. Trimming removed 1 base from V and 4 bases from J, with 9 bases in between. The CDR3 length is 13 residues. CDR3 sequence: CASSLQQNYEQYF. DNA for the CDR3: TGCGCCAGCAGCTTGCAACAGAATTACGAGCAGTACTTC.

The chain carries TRBV30 and TRBJ1-2; 7 bases are a match to TRBD1. V dropped 4 bases and J dropped 10; count of bases not matched to a gene: 12. This CDR3 region has 13 residues. Per the germline V gene, CDR1 is GTSNPN and CDR2 is SVGIG (reference sequence). DNA of the CDR3: TGTGCCTGGACCAGAGGGGGCACAGGGGCCTACACCTTC. Its translation is CAWTRGGTGAYTF. Drawing the rest from reference TRBV30 and TRBJ1-2, the complete variable domain is SQTIHQWPATLVQPVGSPLSLECTVEGTSNPNLYWYRQAAGRGLQLLFYSVGIGQISSEVPQNLSASRPQDRQFILSSKKLLLSDSGFYLCAWTRGGTGAYTFGSGTRLTVV.

The rearrangement links TRBV7-6 to TRBJ2-7; 9 bases are shared with TRBD1. After removal of 5 bases from V and 3 bases from J, the junction contained 11 bases not matched to a gene. Looked up from germline, CDR1 is SGHVS and CDR2 is FNYEAQ. This CDR3 is 16 amino acids long. In nucleotides, the CDR3 is TGTGCCAGCAGCAGCAGTCCGGGACAGGGACTCTACGAGCAGTACTTC. Its translation: CASSSSPGQGLYEQYF.

The genes are TRBV6-1 and TRBJ1-5; D not resolved. The germline V gene has CDR1 MNHNS and CDR2 SASEGT. The CDR3 extends over 15 amino acids. V lost 3 bases, J lost 3 bases, and 12 bases lay in between. The CDR3 reads CASSERGRTNQPQHF. Written as DNA, the CDR3 is TGTGCCAGCAGTGAGCGTGGGAGAACCAATCAGCCCCAGCATTTT.

This chain's CDR3 is CAWSPQPTIQYF. The CDR3, as DNA: TGTGCCTGGAGTCCCCAGCCTACGATTCAGTACTTC. This sequence joins TRBV30 and TRBJ2-4; D ambiguous. V lost 2 bases to trimming and J lost 10 bases, with 12 bases between them. Germline V gene lookup returns CDR1 GTSNPN and CDR2 SVGIG (reference sequence). The CDR3 is made up of 12 amino acids.

V is TRBV6-1 and J is TRBJ1-5; 10 nucleotides line up with TRBD1. The CDR3 covers 18 residues. V lost 0 bases to trimming and J lost 9 bases; unmatched junction nucleotides: 14. The germline V gene encodes CDR1 MNHNS and CDR2 SASEGT. The CDR3: CASSEALRSDRGFRPQHF. CDR3 in DNA: TGTGCCAGCAGTGAAGCTCTTAGGTCGGACAGGGGGTTTCGGCCCCAGCATTTT.

The rearrangement uses TRBV5-6 and TRBJ1-2, with 8 positions matching TRBD1. The CDR3 is 15 residues long. Unmatched junction bases numbered 12, after V lost 4 bases and J lost 7 bases. Germline assignment: CDR1 SGHDT and CDR2 YYEEEE. CDR3 DNA: TGTGCCAGCAGCATGGGGTCCAGGGGGCTGGTTGGCTACACCTTC. Translating gives CASSMGSRGLVGYTF.

The V gene is TRBV10-3, the J gene TRBJ2-1, with unresolved D. This CDR3 is built from 15 residues. The ends were cut back, 8 bases at V and 0 bases at J, with 14 bases in the middle. Germline V gene lookup returns CDR1 ENHRY and CDR2 SYGVKD. The CDR3 region has the DNA TGTGCCATCGGTCCCAAAAACGTCTCCTACAATGAGCAGTTCTTC. This sequence encodes CAIGPKNVSYNEQFF.

V usage is TRBV4-3 and J usage is TRBJ2-7; D gene ambiguous. From germline, CDR1 is LGHNA and CDR2 YSLEER. The CDR3 totals 14 residues. V gave up 1 base and J gave up 0 bases, with 7 bases separating them. Here the CDR3 reads CASSQARDSYEQYF. The CDR3 DNA reads as TGCGCCAGCAGCCAAGCTCGTGACTCCTACGAGCAGTACTTC.

V and J are TRBV9 and TRBJ2-5; the match to TRBD2 covers 8 bases. This CDR3 has 15 residues. Germline V gene lookup returns CDR1 SGDLS and CDR2 YYNGEE. Trimming took 0 bases from V and 3 from J; bases not matched to a gene: 4. CDR3 residues: CASSVGSGAKETQYF. The CDR3 coding sequence is TGTGCCAGCAGCGTAGGTAGCGGGGCTAAAGAGACCCAGTACTTC.

Written as DNA, the CDR3 is TGTGCCAGCAGCTTCGGGACGGATTACAATGAGCAGTTCTTC. Its protein product is CASSFGTDYNEQFF. The V call is TRBV5-4, the J call TRBJ2-1; possibly TRBD1 or TRBD2 for D (5 bases each). CDR3 length equals 14 residues. Trimming left V 2 bases short and J 4 bases short, with 10 bases between. Germline assignment: CDR1 SGHNT and CDR2 YYREEE (reference sequence).